What follows is one TCR beta chain and its context. The ends were cut back, 5 bases at V and 0 bases at J, with 8 bases in the middle. The length of the CDR3 is 15 residues. The germline V gene has CDR1 SEHNR and CDR2 FQNEAQ (reference sequence). The sample originates from a study of blood T cell repertoires in COVID-19. Study information: Sites across the United States, Italy and Spain contributed samples from acute and convalescent COVID-19.

In the study's own analysis: Reference gene primer amplification yielded estimated nucleated cell counts. Libraries were prepared by immunoSEQ multiplex PCR; TCRdb keeps only in-frame clonotypes and omits some of them. V and J calls and clone size are those listed in that table; D and trimming were worked out from the DNA. The profile covers about 180,000 clones, with about 81% appearing a single time and approximately 10% taken by the ten largest. While infection was still active, Seattle patients were enrolled and then followed longitudinally. This chain joins TRBV7-9 and TRBJ2-6; D is perhaps TRBD2 (6 bases). Specimen: peripheral blood. This receptor was identified in a woman aged 80 or older with COVID-19, enrolled during active disease. The CDR3 DNA follows: TGTGCCAGCAGCCGGGGGACCTCTGGGGCCAACGTCCTGACTTTC. Residues: CASSRGTSGANVLTF.